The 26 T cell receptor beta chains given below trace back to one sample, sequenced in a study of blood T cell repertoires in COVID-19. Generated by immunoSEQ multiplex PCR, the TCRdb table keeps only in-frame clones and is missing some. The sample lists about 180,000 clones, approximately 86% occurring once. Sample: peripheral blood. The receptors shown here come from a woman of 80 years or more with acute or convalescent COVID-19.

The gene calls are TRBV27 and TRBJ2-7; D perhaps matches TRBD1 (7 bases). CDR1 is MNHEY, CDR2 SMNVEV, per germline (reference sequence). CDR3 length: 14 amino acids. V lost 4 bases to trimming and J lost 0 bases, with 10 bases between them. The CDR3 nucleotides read TGTGCCAGCAGTTGGAGGGGGCCCTCCTACGAGCAGTACTTC. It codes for CASSWRGPSYEQYF.

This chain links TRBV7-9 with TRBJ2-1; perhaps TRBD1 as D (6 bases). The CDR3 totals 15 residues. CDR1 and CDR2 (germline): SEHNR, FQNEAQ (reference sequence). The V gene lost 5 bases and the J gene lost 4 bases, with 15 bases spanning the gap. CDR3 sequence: CASSQGNIEYNEQFF. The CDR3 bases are TGTGCCAGCAGCCAGGGGAATATAGAGTACAATGAGCAGTTCTTC.

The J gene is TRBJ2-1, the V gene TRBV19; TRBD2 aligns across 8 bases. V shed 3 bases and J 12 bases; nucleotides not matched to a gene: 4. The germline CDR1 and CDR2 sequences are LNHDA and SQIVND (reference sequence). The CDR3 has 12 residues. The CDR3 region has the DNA TGTGCCAGTAGTATGGGACTAGGGTGGCAGTTCTTC. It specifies CASSMGLGWQFF. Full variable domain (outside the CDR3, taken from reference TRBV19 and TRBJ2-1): DGGITQSPKYLFRKEGQNVTLSCEQNLNHDAMYWYRQDPGQGLRLIYYSQIVNDFQKGDIAEGYSVSREKKESFPLTVTSAQKNPTAFYLCASSMGLGWQFFGPGTRLTVL.

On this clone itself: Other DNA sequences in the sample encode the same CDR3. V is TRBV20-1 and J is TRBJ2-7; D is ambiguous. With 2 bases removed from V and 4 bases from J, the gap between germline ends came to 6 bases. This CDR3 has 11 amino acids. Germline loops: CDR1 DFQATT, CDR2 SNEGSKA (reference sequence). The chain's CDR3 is CSARREYEQYF. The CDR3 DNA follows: TGCAGTGCTAGAAGAGAGTACGAGCAGTACTTC.

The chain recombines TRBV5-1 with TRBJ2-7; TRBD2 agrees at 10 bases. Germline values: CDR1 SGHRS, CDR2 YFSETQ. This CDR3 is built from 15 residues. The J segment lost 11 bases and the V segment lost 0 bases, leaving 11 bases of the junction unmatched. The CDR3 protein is CASSLDSGGTHPEYF. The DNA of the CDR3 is TGCGCCAGCAGCTTGGATAGCGGGGGGACCCATCCGGAGTACTTC.

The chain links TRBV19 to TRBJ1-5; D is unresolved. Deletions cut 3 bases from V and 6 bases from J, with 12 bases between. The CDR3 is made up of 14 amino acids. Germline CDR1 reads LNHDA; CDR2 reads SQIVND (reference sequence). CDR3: CASSMGPPGQPQHF. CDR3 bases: TGTGCCAGTAGTATGGGTCCACCGGGTCAGCCCCAGCATTTT.

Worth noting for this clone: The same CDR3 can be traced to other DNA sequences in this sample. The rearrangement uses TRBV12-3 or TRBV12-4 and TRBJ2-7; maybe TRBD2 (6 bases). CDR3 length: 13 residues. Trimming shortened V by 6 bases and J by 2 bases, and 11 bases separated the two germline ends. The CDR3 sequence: CASRTGTAYEQYF. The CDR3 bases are TGTGCCAGCAGAACCGGGACTGCCTACGAGCAGTACTTC.

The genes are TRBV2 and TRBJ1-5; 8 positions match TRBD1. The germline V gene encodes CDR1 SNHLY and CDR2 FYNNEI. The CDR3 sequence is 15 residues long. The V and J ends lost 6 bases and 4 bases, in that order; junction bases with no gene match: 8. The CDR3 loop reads CASSLTGAGNQPQHF. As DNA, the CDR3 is TGTGCCAGCAGCCTGACAGGGGCGGGTAATCAGCCCCAGCATTTT.

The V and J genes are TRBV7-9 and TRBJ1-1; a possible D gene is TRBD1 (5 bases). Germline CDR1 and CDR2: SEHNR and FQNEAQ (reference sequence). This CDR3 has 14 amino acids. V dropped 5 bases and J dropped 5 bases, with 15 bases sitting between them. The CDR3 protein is CASSTDVRVTEAFF. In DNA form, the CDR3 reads TGTGCCAGCAGCACCGACGTCAGGGTTACTGAAGCTTTCTTT.

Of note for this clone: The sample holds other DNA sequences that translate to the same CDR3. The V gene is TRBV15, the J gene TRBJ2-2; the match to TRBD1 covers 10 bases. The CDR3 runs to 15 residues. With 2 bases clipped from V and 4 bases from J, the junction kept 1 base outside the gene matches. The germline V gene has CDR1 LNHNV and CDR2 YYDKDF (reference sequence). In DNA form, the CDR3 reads TGTGCCACCAGCAGACGGACAGGGGGCACCGGGGAGCTGTTTTTT. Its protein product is CATSRRTGGTGELFF. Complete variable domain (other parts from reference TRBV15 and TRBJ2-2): DAMVIQNPRYQVTQFGKPVTLSCSQTLNHNVMYWYQQKSSQAPKLLFHYYDKDFNNEADTPDNFQSRRPNTSFCFLDIRSPGLGDTAMYLCATSRRTGGTGELFFGEGSRLTVL.

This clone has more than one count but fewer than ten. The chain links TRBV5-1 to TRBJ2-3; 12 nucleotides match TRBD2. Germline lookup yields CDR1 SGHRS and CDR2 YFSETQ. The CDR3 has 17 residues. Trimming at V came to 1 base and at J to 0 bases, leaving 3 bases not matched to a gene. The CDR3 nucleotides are TGCGCCAGCAGCTTGCTTGGACTAGCGGGGAGCACAGATACGCAGTATTTT. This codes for CASSLLGLAGSTDTQYF.

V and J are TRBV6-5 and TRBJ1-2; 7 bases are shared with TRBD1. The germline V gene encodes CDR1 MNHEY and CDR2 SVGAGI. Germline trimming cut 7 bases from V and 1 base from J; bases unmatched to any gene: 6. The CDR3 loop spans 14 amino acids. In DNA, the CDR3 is TGTGCCAGCAACGCTAACAGGGGTAACTATGGCTACACCTTC. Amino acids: CASNANRGNYGYTF.

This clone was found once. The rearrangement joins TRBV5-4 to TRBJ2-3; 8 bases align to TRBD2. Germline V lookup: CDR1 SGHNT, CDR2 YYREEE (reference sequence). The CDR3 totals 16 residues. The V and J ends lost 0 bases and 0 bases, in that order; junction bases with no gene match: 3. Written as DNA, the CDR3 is TGTGCCAGCAGCTTGGGCGGGGGGCATAGCACAGATACGCAGTATTTT. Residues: CASSLGGGHSTDTQYF.

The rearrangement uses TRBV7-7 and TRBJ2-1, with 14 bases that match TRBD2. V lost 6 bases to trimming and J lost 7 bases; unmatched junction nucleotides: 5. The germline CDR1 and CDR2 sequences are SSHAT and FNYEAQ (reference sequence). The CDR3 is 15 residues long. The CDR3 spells CASSSGTSGGNEQFF. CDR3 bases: TGTGCCAGCAGTTCCGGGACTAGCGGGGGAAATGAGCAGTTCTTC.

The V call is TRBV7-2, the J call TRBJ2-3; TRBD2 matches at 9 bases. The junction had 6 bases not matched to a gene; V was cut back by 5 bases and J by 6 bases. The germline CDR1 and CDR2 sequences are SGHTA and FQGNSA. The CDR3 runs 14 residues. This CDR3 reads CASSNSGRRDTQYF. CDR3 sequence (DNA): TGTGCCAGCAGCAATAGCGGGAGAAGGGATACGCAGTATTTT.

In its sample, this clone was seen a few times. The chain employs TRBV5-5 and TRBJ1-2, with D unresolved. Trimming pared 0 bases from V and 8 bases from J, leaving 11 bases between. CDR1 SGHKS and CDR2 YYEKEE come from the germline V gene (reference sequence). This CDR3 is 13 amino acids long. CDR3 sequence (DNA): TGTGCCAGCAGCTTGGGGTTAGAAAAGGGCTACACCTTC. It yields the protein CASSLGLEKGYTF.

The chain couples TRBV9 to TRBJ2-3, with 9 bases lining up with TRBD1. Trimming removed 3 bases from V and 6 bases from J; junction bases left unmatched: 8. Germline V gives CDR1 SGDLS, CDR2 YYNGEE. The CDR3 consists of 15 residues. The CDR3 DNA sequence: TGTGCCAGCAGCGCCCGACAGGGGGGCGTCGATACGCAGTATTTT. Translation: CASSARQGGVDTQYF.

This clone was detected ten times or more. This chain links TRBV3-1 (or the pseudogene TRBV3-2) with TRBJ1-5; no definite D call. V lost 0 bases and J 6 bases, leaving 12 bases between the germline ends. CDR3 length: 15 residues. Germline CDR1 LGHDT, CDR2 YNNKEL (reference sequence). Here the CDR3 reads CASSQDRAGFQPQHF. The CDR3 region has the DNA TGTGCCAGCAGCCAAGATCGGGCGGGGTTTCAGCCCCAGCATTTT.

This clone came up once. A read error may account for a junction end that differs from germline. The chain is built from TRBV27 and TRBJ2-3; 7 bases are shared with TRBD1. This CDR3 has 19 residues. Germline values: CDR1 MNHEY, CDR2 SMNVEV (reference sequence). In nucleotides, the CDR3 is TGTGCCAGAAGTTTAACCCCCAGGACAGGAACCTCCAGCACAGATACGCAGTATTTT. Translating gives CARSLTPRTGTSSTDTQYF.

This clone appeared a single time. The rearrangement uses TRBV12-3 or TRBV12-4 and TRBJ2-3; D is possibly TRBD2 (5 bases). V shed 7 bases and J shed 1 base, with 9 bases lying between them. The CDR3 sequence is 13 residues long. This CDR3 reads CASMGSGTDTQYF. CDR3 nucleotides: TGTGCCAGCATGGGTAGCGGCACAGATACGCAGTATTTT.

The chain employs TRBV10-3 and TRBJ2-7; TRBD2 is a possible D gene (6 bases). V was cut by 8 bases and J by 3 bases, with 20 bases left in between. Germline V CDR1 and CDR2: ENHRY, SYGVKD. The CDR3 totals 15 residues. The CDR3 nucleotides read TGTGCCATCGGGGGGATGGGTGGACGGTTCTACGAGCAGTACTTC. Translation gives CAIGGMGGRFYEQYF.

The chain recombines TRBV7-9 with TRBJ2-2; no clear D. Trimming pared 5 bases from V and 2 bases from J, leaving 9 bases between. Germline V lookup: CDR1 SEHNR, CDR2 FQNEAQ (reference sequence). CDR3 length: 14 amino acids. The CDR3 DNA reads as TGTGCCAGCAGCCCTAGTGAAAACACCGGGGAGCTGTTTTTT. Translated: CASSPSENTGELFF.

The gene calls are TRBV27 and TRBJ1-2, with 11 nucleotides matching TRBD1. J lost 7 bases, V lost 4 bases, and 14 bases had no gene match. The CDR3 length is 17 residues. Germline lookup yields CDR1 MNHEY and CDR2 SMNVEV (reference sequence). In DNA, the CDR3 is TGTGCCAGCAGTTCTTGGGGCTCACGGACAGGGGGCGTTGGCTACACCTTC. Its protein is CASSSWGSRTGGVGYTF.

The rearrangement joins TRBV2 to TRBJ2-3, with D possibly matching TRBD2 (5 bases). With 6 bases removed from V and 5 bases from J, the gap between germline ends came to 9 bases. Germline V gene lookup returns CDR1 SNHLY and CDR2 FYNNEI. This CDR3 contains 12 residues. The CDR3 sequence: CASRELGDTQYF. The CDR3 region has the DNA TGTGCCAGCAGAGAACTAGGAGATACGCAGTATTTT.

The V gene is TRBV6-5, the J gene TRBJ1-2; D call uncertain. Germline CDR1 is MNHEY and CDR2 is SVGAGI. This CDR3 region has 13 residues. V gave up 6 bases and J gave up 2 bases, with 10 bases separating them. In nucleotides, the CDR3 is TGTGCCAGCAGCGTGTTTTCGAACTATGGCTACACCTTC. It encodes CASSVFSNYGYTF.

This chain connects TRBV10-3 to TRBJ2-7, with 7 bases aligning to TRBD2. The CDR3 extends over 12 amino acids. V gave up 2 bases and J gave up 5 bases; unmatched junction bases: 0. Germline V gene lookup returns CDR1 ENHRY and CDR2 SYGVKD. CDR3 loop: CAISEGGDEQYF. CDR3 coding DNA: TGTGCCATCAGTGAGGGGGGGGACGAGCAGTACTTC.